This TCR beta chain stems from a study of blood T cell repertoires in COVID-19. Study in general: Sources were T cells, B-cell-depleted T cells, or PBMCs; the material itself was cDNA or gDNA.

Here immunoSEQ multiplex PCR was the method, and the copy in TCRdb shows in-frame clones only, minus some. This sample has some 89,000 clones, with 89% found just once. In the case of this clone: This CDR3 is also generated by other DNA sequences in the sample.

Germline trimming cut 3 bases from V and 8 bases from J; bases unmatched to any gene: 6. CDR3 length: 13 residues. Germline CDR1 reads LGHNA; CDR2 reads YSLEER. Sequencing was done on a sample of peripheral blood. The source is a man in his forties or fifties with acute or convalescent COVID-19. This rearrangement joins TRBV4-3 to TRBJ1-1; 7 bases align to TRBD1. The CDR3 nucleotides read TGCGCCAGCAGCCACGTCGGGACAGCCGAAGCTTTCTTT. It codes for CASSHVGTAEAFF.